This entry lists 10 T cell receptor beta chains sequenced from one sample in a study of PD-1 blockade in classical Hodgkin lymphoma. Described time point: cycle 4 day 1 (C4D1), after five to seven weeks of nivolumab. All patients experienced relapse after autologous stem cell transplantation, and brentuximab vedotin exposure was variable. Magnetic depletion of unwanted cells isolated CD4+ T cells from thawed PBMCs. Assay used: immunoSEQ multiplex PCR; TCRdb lists only in-frame clones, some missing. The top ten clones hold about 0.8% of a sample with approximately 31,000 clones, about 80% of them seen once. The sample was CD4+ T cells from blood, taken before the fourth cycle of nivolumab. The receptor source for this set is a human donor with classical Hodgkin lymphoma.

The chain combines TRBV15 with TRBJ1-6; TRBD1 agrees at 10 bases. V lost 4 bases to trimming and J lost 0 bases; unmatched junction nucleotides: 12. This CDR3 region has 20 residues. CDR1 is LNHNV, CDR2 YYDKDF, per germline (reference sequence). CDR3 residues: CATSTNPRDRGNSYNSPLHF. For the CDR3, the DNA is TGTGCCACCAGCACCAACCCCCGGGACAGGGGTAACTCCTATAATTCACCCCTCCACTTT.

This chain joins TRBV2 and TRBJ2-7, with D perhaps matching TRBD2 (5 bases). This CDR3 is 14 amino acids long. Germline CDR1 SNHLY, CDR2 FYNNEI. V was pared by 6 bases and J by 3 bases, with 15 bases between. Here the CDR3 DNA reads TGTGCCAGCAGCCTTGAGGGAATAGGCTACGAGCAGTACTTC. Encoded protein: CASSLEGIGYEQYF.

V is TRBV10-3 and J is TRBJ2-1; TRBD2 matches at 9 bases. CDR1 is ENHRY and CDR2 is SYGVKD in the germline V gene. Trimming at V came to 6 bases and at J to 2 bases, leaving 20 bases not matched to a gene. The CDR3 loop spans 20 amino acids. DNA of the CDR3: TGTGCCATCAGGGAGATATACAGCGGGGGGTACACCCATACCTACAATGAGCAGTTCTTC. Protein: CAIREIYSGGYTHTYNEQFF.

The CDR3 DNA sequence: TGCGCCAGCAGCTTTCTCGGGGGAGGTGGCTACACCTTC. It is translated as CASSFLGGGGYTF. The chain couples TRBV5-1 to TRBJ1-2, with D possibly TRBD1 on 5 matching bases. Germline values: CDR1 SGHRS, CDR2 YFSETQ. The V end was cut by 2 bases, the J end by 7 bases, with 12 bases between. The CDR3 is made up of 13 amino acids.

CDR3: CASSEITRGIQYF. In DNA form, the CDR3 reads TGTGCCAGCAGTGAAATAACTAGAGGCATTCAGTACTTC. V gene TRBV25-1 combines with J gene TRBJ2-4; D perhaps matches TRBD2 (5 bases). The CDR3 is 13 amino acids. Trimming stripped 2 bases from V and 9 bases from J, with 11 bases between. The germline CDR1 and CDR2 sequences are MGHDK and SYGVNS.

The chain carries TRBV7-2 and TRBJ1-4; possible D gene TRBD1, 5 bases. The CDR3 extends over 14 amino acids. Germline V lookup: CDR1 SGHTA, CDR2 FQGNSA. Trimming shortened V by 5 bases and J by 0 bases, and 7 bases separated the two germline ends. The chain's CDR3 is CASSAGSTNEKLFF. The DNA for the CDR3 is TGTGCCAGCAGCGCAGGGTCAACTAATGAAAAACTGTTTTTT.

The V gene is TRBV30, the J gene TRBJ1-6; D not certain. Trimming removed 5 bases from V and 6 bases from J, with 11 bases in between. This CDR3 region has 13 residues. The germline gives CDR1 GTSNPN, CDR2 SVGIG (reference sequence). For the CDR3, the DNA is TGTGCCTGGGAGGTGGCCCGTAATTCACCCCTCCACTTT. It is translated as CAWEVARNSPLHF.

The chain uses TRBV10-3 and TRBJ1-2; a weak D match, TRBD1 (5 bases). The V gene's germline CDR1 is ENHRY and CDR2 SYGVKD. This CDR3 spans 15 amino acids. Trimming removed 6 bases from V and 4 bases from J, with 18 bases in between. The CDR3 bases are TGTGCCATCAGGGACCGGGGACCTCTCCTCTATGGCTACACCTTC. Protein sequence: CAIRDRGPLLYGYTF.

The V and J genes are TRBV6-5 and TRBJ1-5; TRBD1 is a possible D gene (6 bases). The V and J ends lost 10 bases and 6 bases respectively, with 19 bases between them. The CDR3 is 14 residues long. Germline assignment: CDR1 MNHEY and CDR2 SVGAGI. Written as DNA, the CDR3 is TGTGCCACCAACGGTGGGGGCGGGGGTCAGCCCCAGCATTTT. This codes for CATNGGGGGQPQHF.

CDR3: CASSLLGPTGETQYF. For the CDR3, the DNA is TGTGCCAGCAGCTTATTGGGGCCAACAGGGGAGACCCAGTACTTC. This chain uses TRBV7-3 with TRBJ2-5; perhaps TRBD1 as D (6 bases). Looked up from germline, CDR1 is SGHTA and CDR2 is FQGTGA. The V gene lost 2 bases and the J gene lost 5 bases, with 15 bases spanning the gap. CDR3 length: 15 amino acids.